A single sample is the source of the 2 T cell receptor beta chains below, sequenced in a study of beta chain features in type 1 diabetes. Reverse transcribing all isolated RNA meant expressed TCRB transcripts were sequenced. The method was immunoSEQ multiplex PCR; TCRdb's version includes in-frame clones alone and lacks a portion of them. The table lists hundreds of thousands of clones, around a sixth of them singletons, with around 0.02% in the top ten. Specimen: naive CD4+ T cells from blood. Receptors originate from a woman aged 18-29 years in good health.

The chain is built from TRBV19 and TRBJ2-4; D could derive from TRBD1 or TRBD2 (5 bases each). Between the trimmed V and J ends, which lost 6 bases and 0 bases, there was a span of 18 bases. In germline, CDR1 is LNHDA, CDR2 SQIVND (reference sequence). This CDR3 is 17 amino acids long. The CDR3 DNA is TGTGCCAGTAGGAACCGAGGGACCGACCTAGCCAAAAACATTCAGTACTTC. Its protein is CASRNRGTDLAKNIQYF.

The chain has TRBV18 and TRBJ1-2; no definite D call. The V end lost 0 bases, the J end lost 0 bases, and 5 bases lay between the germline ends. Germline-derived CDR1 and CDR2 are KGHSH and LQKENI. The CDR3 runs 14 residues. CDR3 residues: CASSPPLANYGYTF. CDR3 in DNA: TGTGCCAGCTCACCACCGCTTGCTAACTATGGCTACACCTTC.